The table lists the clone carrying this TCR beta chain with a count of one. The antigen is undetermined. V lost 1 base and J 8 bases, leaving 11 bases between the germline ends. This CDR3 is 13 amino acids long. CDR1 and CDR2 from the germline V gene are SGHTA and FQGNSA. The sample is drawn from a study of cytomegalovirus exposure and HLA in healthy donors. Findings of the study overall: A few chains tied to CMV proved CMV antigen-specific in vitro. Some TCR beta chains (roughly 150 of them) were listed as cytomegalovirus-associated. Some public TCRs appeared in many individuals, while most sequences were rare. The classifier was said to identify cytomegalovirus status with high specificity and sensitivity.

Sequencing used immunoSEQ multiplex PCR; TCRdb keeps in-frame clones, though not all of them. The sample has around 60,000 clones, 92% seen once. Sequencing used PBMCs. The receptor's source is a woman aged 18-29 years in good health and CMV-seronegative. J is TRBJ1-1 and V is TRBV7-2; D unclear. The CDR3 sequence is CASSLDGPPEAFF. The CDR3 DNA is TGTGCCAGCAGCTTAGATGGCCCGCCGGAAGCTTTCTTT. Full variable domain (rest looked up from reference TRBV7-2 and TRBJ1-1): GAGVSQSPSNKVTEKGKDVELRCDPISGHTALYWYRQSLGQGLEFLIYFQGNSAPDKSGLPSDRFSAERTGGSVSTLTIQRTQQEDSAVYLCASSLDGPPEAFFGQGTRLTVV.